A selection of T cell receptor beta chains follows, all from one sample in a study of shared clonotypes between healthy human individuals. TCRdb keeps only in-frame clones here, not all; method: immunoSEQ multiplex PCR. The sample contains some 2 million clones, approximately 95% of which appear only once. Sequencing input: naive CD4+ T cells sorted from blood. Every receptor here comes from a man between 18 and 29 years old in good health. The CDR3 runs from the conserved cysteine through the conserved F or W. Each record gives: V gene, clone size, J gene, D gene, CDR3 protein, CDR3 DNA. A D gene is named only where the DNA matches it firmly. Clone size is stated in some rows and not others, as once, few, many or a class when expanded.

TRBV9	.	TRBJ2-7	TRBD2	CASSVDAGVEQYF	TGTGCCAGCAGCGTAGATGCGGGAGTCGAGCAGTACTTC
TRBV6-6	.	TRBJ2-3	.	CASSYPAGTQYF	TGTGCCAGCAGTTACCCGGCAGGAACACAGTATTTT
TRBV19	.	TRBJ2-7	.	CACSIGGYEQYF	TGTGCCTGTAGTATTGGCGGTTACGAGCAGTACTTC
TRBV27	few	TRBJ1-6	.	CASSFQNSPLHF	TGTGCCAGCAGTTTCCAGAATTCACCCCTCCACTTT
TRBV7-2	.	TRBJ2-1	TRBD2	CASSLLASGKIYNEQFF	TGTGCCAGCAGCTTACTGGCTAGCGGGAAAATTTACAATGAGCAGTTCTTC
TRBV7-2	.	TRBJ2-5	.	CASSARGGQLLSETQYF	TGTGCCAGCAGCGCCCGCGGGGGACAGCTTTTGAGCGAGACCCAGTACTTC
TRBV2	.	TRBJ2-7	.	CASSDSPKRDEQYF	TGTGCCAGCAGCGACTCGCCTAAACGCGACGAGCAGTACTTC
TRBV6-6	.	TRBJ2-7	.	CASSYSRGIREQYF	TGTGCCAGCAGTTACTCTCGGGGAATTAGGGAGCAGTACTTC
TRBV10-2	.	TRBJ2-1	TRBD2	CASTRLAGYEQFF	TGCGCCAGCACCCGACTAGCGGGGTATGAGCAGTTCTTC
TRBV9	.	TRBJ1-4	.	CASSASQGRPNEKLFF	TGTGCCAGCAGCGCCTCACAGGGCCGCCCTAATGAAAAACTGTTTTTT
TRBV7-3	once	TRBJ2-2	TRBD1	CASSLGQGFGELFF	TGTGCCAGCTCCCTCGGACAGGGTTTCGGGGAGCTGTTTTTT
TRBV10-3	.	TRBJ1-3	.	CAISQDIATSGNTIYF	TGTGCCATCAGCCAGGACATCGCCACCTCTGGAAACACCATATATTTT
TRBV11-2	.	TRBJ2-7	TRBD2	CASSLGGTSGMEQYF	TGTGCCAGCAGCTTAGGGGGGACTAGCGGGATGGAGCAGTACTTC
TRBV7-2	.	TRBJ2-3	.	CASNPLGGGTGTQYF	TGTGCCAGCAACCCCCTTGGTGGGGGGACCGGTACGCAGTATTTT
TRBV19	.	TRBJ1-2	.	CASSIGGGSYGYTF	TGTGCCAGTAGTATAGGCGGGGGATCCTATGGCTACACCTTC
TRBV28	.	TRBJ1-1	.	CASSLSTHVTTEAFF	TGTGCCAGCAGTTTATCGACTCACGTCACCACTGAAGCTTTCTTT
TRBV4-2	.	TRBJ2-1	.	CASSQELWGEQFF	TGTGCCAGCAGCCAAGAGCTCTGGGGTGAGCAGTTCTTC
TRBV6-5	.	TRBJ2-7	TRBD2	CASSYGLAGYEQYF	TGTGCCAGCAGTTACGGGCTAGCGGGCTACGAGCAGTACTTC
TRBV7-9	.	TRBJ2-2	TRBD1	CASSSSRTGGNTGELFF	TGTGCCAGCAGCTCCTCTCGGACAGGAGGGAACACCGGGGAGCTGTTTTTT
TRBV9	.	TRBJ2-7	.	CASSADRNEQYF	TGTGCCAGCAGCGCTGACAGGAACGAGCAGTACTTC
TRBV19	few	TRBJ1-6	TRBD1	CASSMDRLNSPLHF	TGTGCCAGTAGTATGGACAGGCTTAATTCACCCCTCCACTTT
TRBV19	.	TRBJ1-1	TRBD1	CASSIFQGASTEAFF	TGTGCCAGTAGTATTTTTCAGGGGGCTTCGACTGAAGCTTTCTTT
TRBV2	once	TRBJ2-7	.	CARTGNSSYEQYF	TGTGCCAGAACCGGGAACAGCTCCTACGAGCAGTACTTC
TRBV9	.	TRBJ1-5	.	CASSAGEGVHGNQPQHF	TGTGCCAGCAGCGCCGGGGAGGGGGTCCATGGCAATCAGCCCCAGCATTTT
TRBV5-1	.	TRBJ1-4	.	CASSLFATGGEKLFF	TGCGCCAGCAGCTTGTTCGCGACAGGAGGAGAAAAACTGTTTTTT
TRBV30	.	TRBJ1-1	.	CAWSGQGEAFF	TGTGCCTGGAGTGGGCAGGGTGAAGCTTTCTTT
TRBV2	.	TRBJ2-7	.	CASIRDGYEQYF	TGTGCCAGCATTCGGGACGGCTACGAGCAGTACTTC
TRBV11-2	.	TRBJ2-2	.	CASSLGLKDTGELFF	TGTGCCAGCAGCCTCGGGTTGAAGGACACCGGGGAGCTGTTTTTT
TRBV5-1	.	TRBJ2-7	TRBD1	CASSLTGTGPYEQYF	TGCGCCAGCAGCTTAACCGGGACAGGTCCCTACGAGCAGTACTTC
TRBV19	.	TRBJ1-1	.	CASSTTYTEAFF	TGTGCCAGTAGTACAACTTACACTGAAGCTTTCTTT
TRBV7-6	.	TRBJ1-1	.	CASSLKQGNTEAFF	TGTGCCAGCAGCTTAAAACAGGGGAACACTGAAGCTTTCTTT
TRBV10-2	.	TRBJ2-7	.	CASSEAGRGYEQYF	TGCGCCAGCAGTGAGGCAGGGAGAGGCTACGAGCAGTACTTC
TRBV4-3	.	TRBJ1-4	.	CASSHEPGLNEKLFF	TGCGCCAGCAGCCACGAGCCAGGACTTAATGAAAAACTGTTTTTT
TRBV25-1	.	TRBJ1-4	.	CASSEMGAGIEKLFF	TGTGCCAGCAGTGAAATGGGGGCCGGTATTGAAAAACTGTTTTTT
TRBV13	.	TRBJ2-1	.	CASSSNEILPNEQFF	TGTGCCAGCAGCTCTAACGAGATTCTACCCAATGAGCAGTTCTTC
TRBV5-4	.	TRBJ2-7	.	CASSHQFPTTKYEQYF	TGTGCCAGCAGCCATCAGTTTCCTACGACGAAATACGAGCAGTACTTC
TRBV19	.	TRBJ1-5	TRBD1	CASSIEGQGLQPQHF	TGTGCCAGTAGTATAGAGGGACAGGGGCTTCAGCCCCAGCATTTT
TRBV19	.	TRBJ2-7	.	CASRGAGSSYEQYF	TGTGCCAGTAGGGGGGCCGGCAGTTCCTACGAGCAGTACTTC
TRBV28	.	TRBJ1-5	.	CSAAISNQPQHF	TGCTCGGCAGCAATTAGCAATCAGCCCCAGCATTTT
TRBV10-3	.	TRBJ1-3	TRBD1	CAIAPGQGWRNTIYF	TGTGCCATCGCCCCAGGACAGGGGTGGAGAAACACCATATATTTT
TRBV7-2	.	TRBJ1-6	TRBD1	CATRPGTGFSPLHF	TGTGCCACCCGCCCCGGGACAGGGTTCTCACCCCTCCACTTT
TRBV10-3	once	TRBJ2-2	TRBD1	CAISVQGPQFTGELFF	TGTGCCATCAGTGTACAGGGGCCCCAATTCACCGGGGAGCTGTTTTTT
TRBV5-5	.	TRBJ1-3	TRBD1	CASSYLQGSGNTIYF	TGTGCCAGCAGCTACCTACAGGGGAGCGGAAACACCATATATTTT
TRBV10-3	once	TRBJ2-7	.	CAIKPGPQGEQYF	TGTGCCATCAAGCCGGGACCCCAGGGGGAGCAGTACTTC
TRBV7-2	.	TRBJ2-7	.	CASSPPPGLYEQYF	TGTGCCAGCAGCCCCCCTCCGGGTCTCTACGAGCAGTACTTC
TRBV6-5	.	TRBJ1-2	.	CASSAGDRLYGYTF	TGTGCCAGCAGTGCAGGGGACCGACTCTATGGCTACACCTTC
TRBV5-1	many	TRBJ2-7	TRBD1	CASSLGGTGLYEQYF	TGCGCCAGCAGCTTGGGAGGGACAGGCCTCTACGAGCAGTACTTC
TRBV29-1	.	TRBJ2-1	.	CSVAPRFNEQFF	TGCAGCGTTGCCCCGAGGTTCAATGAGCAGTTCTTC
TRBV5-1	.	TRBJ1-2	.	CASSKDQKDYGYTF	TGCGCCAGCAGCAAGGACCAGAAAGACTATGGCTACACCTTC
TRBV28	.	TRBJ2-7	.	CASSSQGLGSYEQYF	TGTGCCAGCAGTTCACAGGGATTGGGCTCCTACGAGCAGTACTTC
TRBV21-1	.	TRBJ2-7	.	CASSKTGDRALHEQYF	TGTGCCAGCAGCAAAACGGGAGACAGGGCCCTCCACGAGCAGTACTTC
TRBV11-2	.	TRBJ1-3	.	CASSLAHGPGNTIYF	TGTGCCAGCAGCTTAGCCCATGGCCCTGGAAACACCATATATTTT